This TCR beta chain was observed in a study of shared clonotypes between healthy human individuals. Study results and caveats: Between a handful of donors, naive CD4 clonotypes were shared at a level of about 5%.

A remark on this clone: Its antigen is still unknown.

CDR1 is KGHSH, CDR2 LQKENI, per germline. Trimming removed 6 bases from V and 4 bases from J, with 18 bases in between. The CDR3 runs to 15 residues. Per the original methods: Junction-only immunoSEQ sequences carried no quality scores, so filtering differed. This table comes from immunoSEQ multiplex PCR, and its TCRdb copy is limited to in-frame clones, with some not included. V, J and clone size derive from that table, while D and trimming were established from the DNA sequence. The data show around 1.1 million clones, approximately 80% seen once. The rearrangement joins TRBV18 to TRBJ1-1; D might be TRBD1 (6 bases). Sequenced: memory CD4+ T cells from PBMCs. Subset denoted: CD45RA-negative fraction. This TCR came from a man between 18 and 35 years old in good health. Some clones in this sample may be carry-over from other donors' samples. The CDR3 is CASSERQGSVTEAFF. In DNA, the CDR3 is TGTGCCAGCTCCGAGCGCCAGGGGTCAGTCACTGAAGCTTTCTTT.